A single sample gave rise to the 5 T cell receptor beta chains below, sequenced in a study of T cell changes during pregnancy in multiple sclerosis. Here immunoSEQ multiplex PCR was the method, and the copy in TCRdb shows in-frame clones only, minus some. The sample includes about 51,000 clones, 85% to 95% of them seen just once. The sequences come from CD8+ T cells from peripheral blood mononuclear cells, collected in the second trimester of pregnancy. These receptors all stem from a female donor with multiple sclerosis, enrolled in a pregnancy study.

This CDR3 reads CASSNLRQRTEAFF. CDR3 coding DNA: TGTGCCAGTAGTAACCTCCGACAGAGGACTGAAGCTTTCTTT. The chain has TRBV19 and TRBJ1-1; tentatively, D is TRBD1 (5 bases). The germline V gene has CDR1 LNHDA and CDR2 SQIVND (reference sequence). The CDR3 runs to 14 residues. V lost 4 bases and J 5 bases, leaving 14 bases between the germline ends.

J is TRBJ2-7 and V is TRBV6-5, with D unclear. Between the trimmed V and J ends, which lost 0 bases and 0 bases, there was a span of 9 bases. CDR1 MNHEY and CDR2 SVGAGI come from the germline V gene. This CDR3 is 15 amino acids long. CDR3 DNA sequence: TGTGCCAGCAGTTACTCGCAGGCGAGCTCCTACGAGCAGTACTTC. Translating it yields CASSYSQASSYEQYF.

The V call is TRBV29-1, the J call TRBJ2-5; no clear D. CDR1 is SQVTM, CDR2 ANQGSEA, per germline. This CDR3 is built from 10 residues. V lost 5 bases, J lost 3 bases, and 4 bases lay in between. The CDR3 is CSVLKETQYF. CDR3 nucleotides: TGCAGCGTTTTAAAAGAGACCCAGTACTTC.

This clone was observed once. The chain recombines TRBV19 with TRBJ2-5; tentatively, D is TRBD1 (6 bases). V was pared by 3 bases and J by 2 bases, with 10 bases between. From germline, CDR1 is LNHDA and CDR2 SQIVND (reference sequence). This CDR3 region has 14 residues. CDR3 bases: TGTGCCAGTAGTATCCGGACAGCTCAAGAGACCCAGTACTTC. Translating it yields CASSIRTAQETQYF.

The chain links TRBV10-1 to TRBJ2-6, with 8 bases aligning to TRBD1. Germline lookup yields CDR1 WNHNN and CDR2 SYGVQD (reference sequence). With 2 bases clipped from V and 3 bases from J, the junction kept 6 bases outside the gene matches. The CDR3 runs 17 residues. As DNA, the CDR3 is TGCGCCAGCAGTGAGCCGAAGACAGGGGATGGGGCCAACGTCCTGACTTTC. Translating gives CASSEPKTGDGANVLTF.